The 2 T cell receptor beta chains below were found in one sample sequenced in a study of blood T cells in healthy people across ages. A second PCR of 7 to 11 cycles used a sample-barcoded 5' primer and a J-beta primer mix. TCRdb reprocessed the 5' RACE reads via MiXCR and lists one record per CDR3 protein. Of about 680,000 distinct CDR3 sequences listed, 49% are singletons. Specimen: blood. The source of these receptors is a woman aged 55-69 years in good health.

This clonotype has ten or more counts. The rearrangement joins TRBV7-2 to TRBJ2-7; no clear D gene. V shed 5 bases and J shed 0 bases, with 5 bases lying between them. The germline CDR1 and CDR2 sequences are SGHTA and FQGNSA. This CDR3 has 12 amino acids. CDR3: CASSRTSYEQYF. The CDR3 DNA sequence: TGTGCCAGCAGCCGGACCTCCTACGAGCAGTACTTC.

This clonotype appeared a single time. The V and J genes are TRBV28 and TRBJ2-7; 7 nucleotides line up with TRBD1. CDR1 is MDHEN and CDR2 is SYDVKM in the germline V gene. The J segment lost 2 bases and the V segment lost 3 bases, leaving 7 bases of the junction unmatched. CDR3 size: 15 residues. The CDR3 nucleotides read TGTGCCAGCAGTTTCTCCAGCCAGGGGGCCTACGAGCAGTACTTC. Translating it yields CASSFSSQGAYEQYF.